A single sample is the source of the 7 T cell receptor beta chains below, sequenced in a study of T cell responses to AZD1222 COVID-19 vaccine. Method: immunoSEQ multiplex PCR; TCRdb's copy keeps in-frame clones and lacks some. Here the sample spans 100,000 to 150,000 clones, approximately 91% being singletons. Here the sequenced sample was peripheral blood, taken 28 days after the second AZD1222 dose. All receptors come from an adult who received the AZD1222 COVID-19 vaccine.

This clone appeared once. The V and J genes are TRBV5-1 and TRBJ2-1, with 7 nucleotides matching TRBD2. J was trimmed by 3 bases and V by 4 bases; bases with no gene match: 4. This CDR3 has 14 amino acids. Germline values: CDR1 SGHRS, CDR2 YFSETQ. The CDR3: CASSPGGLYNEQFF. The CDR3 DNA follows: TGCGCCAGCAGCCCGGGAGGACTCTACAATGAGCAGTTCTTC.

The chain is built from TRBV7-9 and TRBJ2-5, with D possibly called TRBD1 or TRBD2 (6 bases each). Looked up from germline, CDR1 is SEHNR and CDR2 is FQNEAQ (reference sequence). This CDR3 spans 14 amino acids. Deletions cut 1 base from V and 4 bases from J, with 10 bases between. The CDR3, as DNA: TGTGCCAGCAGCTTAGGTGGGGGGCCAGAGACCCAGTACTTC. Translating gives CASSLGGGPETQYF.

This clone was detected once. V is TRBV19 and J is TRBJ1-2; 7 positions agree with TRBD1. This CDR3 has 17 residues. The germline gives CDR1 LNHDA, CDR2 SQIVND (reference sequence). Losses at the gene ends were 6 bases for V and 5 bases for J; bases not matched to a gene: 18. This chain's CDR3 is CASRITLGQPATYGYTF. CDR3 coding DNA: TGTGCCAGTAGGATAACACTGGGACAGCCGGCCACTTATGGCTACACCTTC.

V and J are TRBV7-9 and TRBJ1-1; D is possibly TRBD1 (6 bases). CDR1 is SEHNR and CDR2 is FQNEAQ in the germline V gene (reference sequence). The CDR3 is 15 amino acids. The germline V and J ends were trimmed by 4 bases and 0 bases, with 12 bases remaining between them. The CDR3: CASSSLGTLNTEAFF. CDR3 bases: TGTGCCAGCAGCTCCCTAGGGACACTGAACACTGAAGCTTTCTTT.

This chain connects TRBV6-5 to TRBJ1-1; 7 bases map to TRBD1. Trimming took 7 bases from V and 6 from J; bases not matched to a gene: 14. The CDR3 contains 15 residues. Germline lookup yields CDR1 MNHEY and CDR2 SVGAGI. CDR3 nucleotides: TGTGCCAGCACCAGACAGGGAGGGATCAAGGCTGAAGCTTTCTTT. Translation: CASTRQGGIKAEAFF.

The genes are TRBV24-1 and TRBJ1-4, with 8 bases lining up with TRBD1. The CDR3 has 15 amino acids. Germline V lookup: CDR1 KGHDR, CDR2 SFDVKD. The ends lost 4 bases at V and 8 bases at J; junction bases unmatched: 8. This CDR3 is CATSDPQGAGEKLFF. In DNA form, the CDR3 reads TGTGCCACCAGTGACCCTCAGGGGGCTGGCGAAAAACTGTTTTTT.

This clone was found a few times. The rearrangement links TRBV12-3 or TRBV12-4 to TRBJ1-6, with D unclear. The CDR3 runs to 13 residues. V was shortened by 2 bases and J by 8 bases, with 7 bases between the two germline ends. The chain's CDR3 is CASSLWLDSPLHF. CDR3 nucleotides: TGTGCCAGCAGTTTATGGCTCGATTCACCCCTCCACTTT.